This T cell receptor beta chain was profiled in a study of blood T cell dynamics during melanoma immunotherapy. General study points: Clones driving repertoire changes may be melanoma-specific or general immune activation.

This clone has just a few counts. Antigen unknown. V lost 1 base, J lost 0 bases, and 10 bases lay in between. Looked up from germline, CDR1 is SNHLY and CDR2 is FYNNEI. This CDR3 spans 16 amino acids. Every bulk PBMC sample received the same 350 ng of DNA. Some clones are missing from TCRdb's copy, which holds only in-frame ones; the method was immunoSEQ multiplex PCR. Altogether around 15,000 clones are present, about 83% being singletons, with the ten largest covering around 4.4%. The time point is: pre-treatment baseline. This sequence joins TRBV2 and TRBJ2-1; maybe TRBD2 (5 bases). This TCR derives from a human donor with melanoma. This specimen was blood, taken from a patient treated with checkpoint blockade. CDR3 sequence reads: CASSEDEGSSYNEQFF. The CDR3 DNA sequence: TGTGCCAGCAGTGAAGACGAGGGTAGCTCCTACAATGAGCAGTTCTTC. The full variable domain, completed using reference TRBV2 and TRBJ2-1, is EPEVTQTPSHQVTQMGQEVILRCVPISNHLYFYWYRQILGQKVEFLVSFYNNEISEKSEIFDDQFSVERPDGSNFTLKIRSTKLEDSAMYFCASSEDEGSSYNEQFFGPGTRLTVL.